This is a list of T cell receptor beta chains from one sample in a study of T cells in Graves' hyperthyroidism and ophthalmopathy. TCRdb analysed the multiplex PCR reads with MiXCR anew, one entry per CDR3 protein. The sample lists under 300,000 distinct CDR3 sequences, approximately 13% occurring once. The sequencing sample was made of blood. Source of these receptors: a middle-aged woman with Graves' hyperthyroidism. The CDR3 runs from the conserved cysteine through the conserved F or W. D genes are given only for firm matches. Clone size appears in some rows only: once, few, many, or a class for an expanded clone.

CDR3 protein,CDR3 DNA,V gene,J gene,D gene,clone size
CASRLLAGGTYEQYF,TGTGCCAGCAGACTACTAGCGGGAGGGACCTACGAGCAGTACTTC,TRBV6-1,TRBJ2-7,TRBD2,NA
CASSESIQTNTGELFF,TGCGCCAGCAGTGAGTCGATTCAGACGAACACCGGGGAGCTGTTTTTT,TRBV10-1,TRBJ2-2,NA,few
CATSSYGVETQYF,TGTGCCACCAGTTCCTACGGGGTTGAGACCCAGTACTTC,TRBV24-1,TRBJ2-5,NA,NA
CASARTGELFF,TGTGCCAGCGCCCGGACCGGGGAGCTGTTTTTT,TRBV6-1,TRBJ2-2,NA,many
CASSQTATSDGYTF,TGCGCCAGCAGTCAGACAGCTACCTCGGATGGCTACACCTTC,TRBV5-1,TRBJ1-2,NA,NA
CASSRRLNYNEQFF,TGTGCCAGCTCCCGACGATTGAACTACAATGAGCAGTTCTTC,TRBV2,TRBJ2-1,NA,many
CASSDPLAGGTHEQFF,TGTGCCAGCAGCGATCCTCTAGCGGGAGGGACCCATGAGCAGTTCTTC,TRBV7-9,TRBJ2-1,TRBD2,many
CASSQTGANVLTF,TGTGCCAGTAGTCAGACTGGGGCCAACGTCCTGACTTTC,TRBV19,TRBJ2-6,NA,NA
CASRDSNQPQHF,TGTGCCAGCAGGGATAGCAATCAGCCCCAGCATTTT,TRBV6-1,TRBJ1-5,NA,many
CASSVLALASGSGTGELFF,TGTGCCAGCAGCGTCCTAGCCCTTGCTAGCGGGAGCGGCACCGGGGAGCTGTTTTTT,TRBV9,TRBJ2-2,TRBD2,NA
CASRYTTGTSGSRYTGELFF,TGTGCCAGCAGATATACGACCGGGACTAGCGGGAGTCGGTACACCGGGGAGCTGTTTTTT,TRBV28,TRBJ2-2,TRBD2,few
CSARYTQNSPLHF,TGCAGTGCTCGTTACACTCAAAATTCACCCCTCCACTTT,TRBV20-1,TRBJ1-6,NA,many
CASSRIVEDTQYF,TGTGCCAGCTCAAGGATTGTAGAGGATACGCAGTATTTT,TRBV18,TRBJ2-3,NA,many
CASRGEPAGKLFF,TGTGCCAGCAGAGGCGAACCTGCTGGAAAACTGTTTTTT,TRBV5-8,TRBJ1-4,NA,many
CASSSSHGGADTQYF,TGTGCCAGCAGCTCCTCTCATGGGGGGGCGGATACGCAGTATTTT,TRBV11-3,TRBJ2-3,NA,NA
CSASGQRSGNTIYF,TGCAGTGCTAGTGGACAGCGCTCTGGAAACACCATATATTTT,TRBV20-1,TRBJ1-3,NA,few
CASSYRQGTQETQYF,TGTGCCAGCAGCTATCGACAGGGGACTCAAGAGACCCAGTACTTC,TRBV11-2,TRBJ2-5,TRBD1,many
CAALWTGTDQETQYF,TGTGCCGCCCTTTGGACAGGGACAGACCAAGAGACCCAGTACTTC,TRBV2,TRBJ2-5,TRBD1,few
CASSRKFGAGAYEQYF,TGTGCCAGCAGCCGAAAGTTCGGAGCGGGAGCTTACGAGCAGTACTTC,TRBV11-3,TRBJ2-7,TRBD2,many
CASSISSANTGELFF,TGTGCCAGTAGTATCTCTAGCGCGAACACCGGGGAGCTGTTTTTT,TRBV19,TRBJ2-2,NA,few
CASSLNQGSGYTF,TGTGCCAGCAGCTTGAACCAGGGGTCTGGCTACACCTTC,TRBV7-2,TRBJ1-2,NA,many
CASSQGAQGNSPLHF,TGTGCCAGCAGCCAAGGAGCTCAGGGCAATTCACCCCTCCACTTT,TRBV3-1,TRBJ1-6,NA,many
CASSVVAAEWSEQYF,TGTGCCAGCAGCGTAGTAGCCGCCGAATGGTCCGAGCAGTACTTC,TRBV9,TRBJ2-7,NA,few
CACNSGRMFGELFF,TGTGCCTGTAATAGCGGGAGGATGTTCGGGGAGCTGTTTTTT,TRBV12-3/TRBV12-4,TRBJ2-2,TRBD2,NA
CASRDTSGGYEQYF,TGTGCCAGCAGAGACACTAGCGGGGGTTACGAGCAGTACTTC,TRBV7-2,TRBJ2-7,TRBD2,few
CSALRGPPESVETQYF,TGCAGTGCCCTTCGTGGGCCCCCTGAAAGTGTCGAGACCCAGTACTTC,TRBV20-1,TRBJ2-5,NA,NA
CASSIVSTGVTEAFF,TGTGCCAGTAGTATAGTGTCGACAGGTGTCACTGAAGCTTTCTTT,TRBV19,TRBJ1-1,NA,NA
CATSRDRASAVYGYTF,TGTGCCACCAGCAGAGATCGGGCGTCCGCCGTCTACGGCTACACCTTC,TRBV15,TRBJ1-2,NA,many
CASSPSGRSTDTQYF,TGTGCCAGCAGTCCAAGCGGGCGAAGCACAGATACGCAGTATTTT,TRBV27,TRBJ2-3,NA,NA
CASREQETQYF,TGTGCCAGCAGGGAACAAGAGACCCAGTACTTC,TRBV2,TRBJ2-5,NA,many
CASTPPADTEAFF,TGTGCCAGCACCCCTCCGGCGGACACTGAAGCTTTCTTT,TRBV28,TRBJ1-1,NA,many
CASSPRVSGEGDTQYF,TGTGCCAGCAGCCCCCGAGTGTCGGGAGAAGGAGATACGCAGTATTTT,TRBV3-1,TRBJ2-3,NA,many
CSAQTSGRRTDTQYF,TGCAGTGCTCAGACTAGCGGGAGGCGCACAGATACGCAGTATTTT,TRBV20-1,TRBJ2-3,TRBD2,NA
CSALPGGTVNSPLHF,TGCAGTGCCCTCCCGGGCGGGACAGTAAATTCACCCCTCCACTTT,TRBV20-1,TRBJ1-6,TRBD1,many
CSTRDRRGSQETQYF,TGCAGTACTAGAGATAGGCGGGGGAGCCAAGAGACCCAGTACTTC,TRBV20-1,TRBJ2-5,TRBD2,NA
CSLIGGTGPSYNEQFF,TGCAGTCTAATAGGTGGGACCGGCCCCTCCTACAATGAGCAGTTCTTC,TRBV20-1,TRBJ2-1,NA,many
CASSPGGGNYGYTF,TGTGCCAGCAGCCCCGGGGGGGGAAACTATGGCTACACCTTC,TRBV6-1,TRBJ1-2,NA,few
CSALRPGRDEQFF,TGCAGTGCCCTTAGGCCGGGGCGGGATGAGCAGTTCTTC,TRBV20-1,TRBJ2-1,NA,NA
CASSQQQGRQQYF,TGCGCCAGCAGCCAACAACAGGGAAGACAGCAGTACTTC,TRBV4-1,TRBJ2-7,NA,few
CATQNGQGRNYGYTF,TGTGCCACCCAAAATGGACAGGGGAGAAACTATGGCTACACCTTC,TRBV24-1,TRBJ1-2,TRBD1,many
CASSGIGLAGGASTDTQYF,TGTGCCAGCAGTGGAATCGGACTAGCGGGAGGAGCTAGCACAGATACGCAGTATTTT,TRBV6-2/TRBV6-3,TRBJ2-3,TRBD2,many
CASSEAGQNTEAFF,TGTGCCAGCAGCGAGGCAGGGCAGAACACTGAAGCTTTCTTT,TRBV28,TRBJ1-1,NA,many
CASSLDPGRPYEQYF,TGTGCCAGCAGCTTAGATCCGGGTCGACCCTACGAGCAGTACTTC,TRBV7-2,TRBJ2-7,NA,many
CASSFRGGLDAKNIQYF,TGTGCCAGCAGCTTCCGAGGGGGACTAGATGCCAAAAACATTCAGTACTTC,TRBV11-2,TRBJ2-4,TRBD2,NA
CASSLGLAGAKAYNEQFF,TGTGCCAGCAGCTTGGGACTAGCGGGAGCGAAAGCCTACAATGAGCAGTTCTTC,TRBV7-6,TRBJ2-1,TRBD2,NA
CASTMVAGWETQYF,TGTGCCAGCACCATGGTAGCGGGATGGGAGACCCAGTACTTC,TRBV5-6,TRBJ2-5,TRBD2,many
CAIRRALNQPQHF,TGTGCCATCAGGAGGGCGTTAAATCAGCCCCAGCATTTT,TRBV10-3,TRBJ1-5,NA,NA
CASSPSEAYEQYF,TGTGCCAGCAGCCCGAGCGAGGCCTACGAGCAGTACTTC,TRBV3-1,TRBJ2-7,NA,NA
CASSLGVRLASSYNEQFF,TGTGCCAGCAGCTTGGGGGTCCGGCTAGCGAGCTCCTACAATGAGCAGTTCTTC,TRBV5-5,TRBJ2-1,NA,few